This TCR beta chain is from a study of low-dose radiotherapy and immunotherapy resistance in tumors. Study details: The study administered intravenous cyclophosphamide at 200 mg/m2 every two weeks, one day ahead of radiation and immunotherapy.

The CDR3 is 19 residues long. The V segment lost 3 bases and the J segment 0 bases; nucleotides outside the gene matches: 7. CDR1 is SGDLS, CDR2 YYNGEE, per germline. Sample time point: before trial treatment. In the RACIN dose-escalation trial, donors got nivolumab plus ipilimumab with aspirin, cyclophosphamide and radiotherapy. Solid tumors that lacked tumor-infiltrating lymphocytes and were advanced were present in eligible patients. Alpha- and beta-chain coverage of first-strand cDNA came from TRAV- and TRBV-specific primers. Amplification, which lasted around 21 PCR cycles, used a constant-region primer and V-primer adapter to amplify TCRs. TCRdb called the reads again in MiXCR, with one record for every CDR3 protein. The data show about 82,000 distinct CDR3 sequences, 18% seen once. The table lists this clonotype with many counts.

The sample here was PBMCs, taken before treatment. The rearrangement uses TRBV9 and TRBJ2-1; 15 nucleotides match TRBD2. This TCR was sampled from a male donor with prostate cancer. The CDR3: CASSGGLAGGWGSYNEQFF. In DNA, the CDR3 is TGTGCCAGCAGCGGGGGACTAGCGGGAGGATGGGGCTCCTACAATGAGCAGTTCTTC.